The 21 T cell receptor beta chains listed next were all sequenced from one sample in a study of T cells in Graves' hyperthyroidism and ophthalmopathy. RNA transcripts gave rise to amplified TCR beta CDR3 regions. Initially, a first-round RT-PCR of the TCR CDR3 employed the HTBI primer set. TCRdb re-called the multiplex PCR reads through MiXCR, storing one row per CDR3 protein. The top ten hold 9.2% of the sample, which has about 360,000 distinct CDR3 sequences, under 15% seen once. Sequencing input: blood. The receptors were sampled from a woman in her late teens or twenties with Graves' hyperthyroidism.

The sample holds a few counts of this clonotype. The chain employs TRBV7-9 and TRBJ2-2, with D possibly TRBD1 on 5 matching bases. V gave up 7 bases and J gave up 5 bases, with 23 bases separating them. The CDR3 is made up of 17 amino acids. In germline, CDR1 is SEHNR, CDR2 FQNEAQ (reference sequence). The CDR3 region is CASTFGAVTLFTGELFF. In DNA form, the CDR3 reads TGTGCCAGCACCTTTGGGGCAGTGACCTTGTTTACCGGGGAGCTGTTTTTT.

This clonotype was counted at least ten times. This rearrangement joins TRBV7-2 to TRBJ2-6; D is unresolved. The CDR3 loop spans 13 amino acids. V was clipped by 2 bases and J by 3 bases, with 2 bases between them. Per germline, CDR1 SGHTA and CDR2 FQGNSA. The CDR3 loop is CASSLNGANVLTF. The CDR3 DNA reads TGTGCCAGCAGCTTAAATGGGGCCAACGTCCTGACTTTC. Full variable domain (remainder filled in from reference TRBV7-2 and TRBJ2-6): GAGVSQSPSNKVTEKGKDVELRCDPISGHTALYWYRQSLGQGLEFLIYFQGNSAPDKSGLPSDRFSAERTGGSVSTLTIQRTQQEDSAVYLCASSLNGANVLTFGAGSRLTVL.

This clonotype was seen more than once but under ten times. Written as DNA, the CDR3 is TGTGCCAGCAGCCAGGGGACGAGGCCCGAGCAGTACTTC. Its protein product is CASSQGTRPEQYF. The chain carries TRBV3-1 and TRBJ2-7; TRBD1 or TRBD2 may be the D gene (5 bases each). CDR3 length equals 13 residues. The V gene lost 3 bases and the J gene lost 6 bases, with 12 bases spanning the gap. CDR1 and CDR2 (germline): LGHDT, YNNKEL (reference sequence).

This clonotype was observed many times. This chain joins TRBV5-1 and TRBJ2-3; D perhaps matches TRBD2 (6 bases). Trimming cost V 0 bases and J 6 bases, with 17 bases left between them. CDR1 is SGHRS, CDR2 YFSETQ, per germline. The CDR3 covers 16 residues. This CDR3 is CASSLEGRSAMDTQYF. The CDR3, as DNA: TGCGCCAGCAGCTTGGAAGGGAGGTCGGCGATGGATACGCAGTATTTT.

This clonotype was detected only a few times. The genes are TRBV20-1 and TRBJ1-5, with D tentatively TRBD1 (6 bases). From germline, CDR1 is DFQATT and CDR2 SNEGSKA (reference sequence). This CDR3 has 14 amino acids. V lost 0 bases to trimming and J lost 4 bases, with 10 bases between them. CDR3: CSARDSRGNQPQHF. Written as DNA, the CDR3 is TGCAGTGCTAGAGATTCGAGGGGGAATCAGCCCCAGCATTTT.

At least ten counts were recorded for this clonotype. The chain has TRBV6-2 or TRBV6-3 and TRBJ2-2; no clear D gene. The CDR3 runs to 13 residues. Trimming took 7 bases from V and 3 from J, leaving 9 bases between them. Germline V gene data show CDR1 as MNHEY and CDR2 as SVGEGT. The CDR3 nucleotides read TGTGCCAGCACCACCACTGACACCGGGGAGCTGTTTTTT. Amino acid sequence: CASTTTDTGELFF.

About this clonotype: This may come from a read error, since a much larger clone is one base off. The V and J genes are TRBV20-1 and TRBJ2-2, with D possibly TRBD1 on 7 matching bases. The CDR3 runs to 15 residues. Germline lookup yields CDR1 DFQATT and CDR2 SNEGSKA (reference sequence). Trimming shortened V by 6 bases and J by 1 base, and 15 bases separated the two germline ends. In DNA, the CDR3 is TGCAGTGCCACTAGCCAGGGGGGGAACACCGGGGAGCTGTTTTTT. Residues: CSATSQGGNTGELFF.

This sequence joins TRBV7-9 and TRBJ1-2; D is uncertain. The CDR3 runs to 14 residues. Germline lookup yields CDR1 SEHNR and CDR2 FQNEAQ (reference sequence). Trimming removed 5 bases at V and 4 bases at J, with 14 bases between. CDR3 nucleotides: TGTGCCAGCAGCACGCGTCCGGGGTCCTATGGCTACACCTTC. This gives the protein CASSTRPGSYGYTF.

This clonotype showed up many times. The CDR3 here is CSARDGASGRVYEQYF. The CDR3, as DNA: TGCAGTGCTAGAGACGGGGCAAGCGGGAGGGTCTACGAGCAGTACTTC. The chain recombines TRBV20-1 with TRBJ2-7, with 10 bases that match TRBD2. The J segment lost 3 bases and the V segment lost 0 bases, leaving 8 bases of the junction unmatched. This CDR3 spans 16 amino acids. The germline gives CDR1 DFQATT, CDR2 SNEGSKA (reference sequence).

At least ten counts were recorded for this clonotype. This chain links TRBV29-1 with TRBJ2-1, with 9 nucleotides matching TRBD2. The CDR3 sequence is 16 residues long. CDR1 is SQVTM, CDR2 ANQGSEA, per germline. The trim removed 7 bases at V and 1 base at J, leaving 11 bases unmatched. The CDR3 bases are TGCAGCGAGGTGGCCAGCGGGAGGCTTTCCTACAATGAGCAGTTCTTC. It yields the protein CSEVASGRLSYNEQFF.

As concerns this clonotype: The conserved phenylalanine or tryptophan is not found at the CDR3 terminus, so this likely reflects a read error. The V gene is TRBV6-2 or TRBV6-3, the J gene TRBJ2-3; D gene uncertain. The CDR3 contains 13 residues. The germline V and J ends were trimmed by 6 bases and 1 base, with 8 bases remaining between them. CDR1 is MNHEY, CDR2 SVGEGT, per germline. The CDR3 DNA is TGTGCCAGCAGGGCCTCGGGCACAGATACGCAGTATCTT. Its translation is CASRASGTDTQYL.

This chain joins TRBV5-6 and TRBJ1-2; D not resolved. The CDR3 extends over 12 amino acids. The V gene's germline CDR1 is SGHDT and CDR2 YYEEEE. V lost 4 bases to trimming and J lost 8 bases, with 12 bases between them. The CDR3 DNA sequence: TGTGCCAGCAGCCAAGGATTCGGGGGCTACACCTTC. Translation: CASSQGFGGYTF.

The sample holds many counts of this clonotype. The gene calls are TRBV19 and TRBJ2-3; 11 bases agree with TRBD2. After removal of 5 bases from V and 6 bases from J, the junction contained 7 bases not matched to a gene. The germline V gene has CDR1 LNHDA and CDR2 SQIVND (reference sequence). The CDR3 runs 15 residues. DNA of the CDR3: TGTGCCAGTAGTCCGGGACTAGCGGTCTTGGATACGCAGTATTTT. This gives the protein CASSPGLAVLDTQYF.

The CDR3: CASSQLAGGRNEQFF. The CDR3 DNA reads as TGTGCCAGCAGCCAATTAGCGGGAGGTAGGAATGAGCAGTTCTTC. V and J are TRBV3-1 and TRBJ2-1, with 10 bases fitting TRBD2. The CDR3 is made up of 15 amino acids. Germline V gene sequence: CDR1 LGHDT, CDR2 YNNKEL (reference sequence). Trimming at V came to 2 bases and at J to 7 bases, leaving 5 bases not matched to a gene.

This clonotype turned up a few times. This chain links TRBV7-8 with TRBJ2-1, with D unresolved. The CDR3 has 15 residues. V lost 5 bases, J lost 0 bases, and 11 bases lay in between. The V gene's germline CDR1 is SGHVS and CDR2 FQNEAQ. CDR3 sequence reads: CASSPSVSSYNEQFF. The DNA for the CDR3 is TGTGCCAGCAGCCCAAGCGTCAGCTCCTACAATGAGCAGTTCTTC.

This clonotype has a handful of counts. The chain couples TRBV12-3 or TRBV12-4 to TRBJ1-3, with a weak D call TRBD1 (5 bases). V lost 7 bases, J lost 4 bases, and 14 bases lay in between. The CDR3 has 14 amino acids. The CDR3 DNA reads TGTGCCAGCACCCTCCAAGGGGTAGGAAACACCATATATTTT. It encodes CASTLQGVGNTIYF.

This clonotype was seen many times. The chain links TRBV28 to TRBJ1-5; tentatively, D is TRBD1 (5 bases). This CDR3 spans 14 amino acids. Germline CDR1 reads MDHEN; CDR2 reads SYDVKM. Trimming left V 5 bases short and J 1 base short, with 9 bases between. The CDR3 bases are TGTGCCAGCAGTCCTTGGGACAGCAATCAGCCCCAGCATTTT. It specifies CASSPWDSNQPQHF.

This clonotype was seen a few times. The chain recombines TRBV19 with TRBJ2-1; 11 bases fit TRBD2. Per the germline V gene, CDR1 is LNHDA and CDR2 is SQIVND (reference sequence). Trimming removed 4 bases from V and 8 bases from J; junction bases left unmatched: 7. The CDR3 loop spans 15 amino acids. The CDR3 sequence: CASSTSSGGRDEQFF. For the CDR3, the DNA is TGTGCCAGTAGTACATCTAGCGGGGGGCGCGATGAGCAGTTCTTC.

This clonotype was detected many times. The chain carries TRBV20-1 and TRBJ2-1, with 9 bases identical to TRBD1. The trim removed 6 bases at V and 6 bases at J, leaving 15 bases unmatched. Germline V CDR1 and CDR2: DFQATT, SNEGSKA (reference sequence). The CDR3 is made up of 16 amino acids. CDR3 nucleotides: TGCAGTGCAGAGGACAGGGGAAAAAGGGGCGGCAATGAGCAGTTCTTC. Its protein product is CSAEDRGKRGGNEQFF.

This clonotype occurred many times. The gene calls are TRBV5-8 and TRBJ2-7; the D gene is possibly TRBD2 (5 bases). Between the trimmed V and J ends, which lost 2 bases and 2 bases, there was a span of 17 bases. This CDR3 spans 16 amino acids. Germline-derived CDR1 and CDR2 are SGHTS and YDEGEE. Written as DNA, the CDR3 is TGTGCCAGCAGCTTTGTTTCGGGCCCGCGGGCCTACGAGCAGTACTTC. It codes for CASSFVSGPRAYEQYF.

This clonotype has ten or more counts. This chain uses TRBV28 with TRBJ2-1, with D perhaps matching TRBD1 (6 bases). V lost 5 bases to trimming and J lost 6 bases, with 29 bases between them. The CDR3 runs 19 residues. Germline values: CDR1 MDHEN, CDR2 SYDVKM. CDR3 DNA: TGTGCCAGCAGTCCCGGGTGGTCCCGGGACACCGCCCTTGGCAATGAGCAGTTCTTC. Its translation is CASSPGWSRDTALGNEQFF.